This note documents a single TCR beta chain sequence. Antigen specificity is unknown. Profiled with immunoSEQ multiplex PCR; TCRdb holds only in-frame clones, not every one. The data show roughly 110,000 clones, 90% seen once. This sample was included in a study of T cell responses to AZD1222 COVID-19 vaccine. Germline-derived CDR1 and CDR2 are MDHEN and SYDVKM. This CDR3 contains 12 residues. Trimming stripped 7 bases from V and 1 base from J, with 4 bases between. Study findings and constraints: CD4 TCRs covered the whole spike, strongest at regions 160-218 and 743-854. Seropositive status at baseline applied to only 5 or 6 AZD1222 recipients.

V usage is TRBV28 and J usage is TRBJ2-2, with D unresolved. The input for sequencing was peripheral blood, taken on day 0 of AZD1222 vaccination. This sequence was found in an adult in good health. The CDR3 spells CASNGNTGELFF. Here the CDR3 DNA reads TGTGCCAGCAATGGGAACACCGGGGAGCTGTTTTTT.